The 9 T cell receptor beta chains given below trace back to one sample, sequenced in a study of identical twins. In TCRdb, the 5' RACE reads were re-called with MiXCR into one record per CDR3 protein. This sample yields 550,000 to 800,000 distinct CDR3 sequences, of which about 7% are seen a single time; 1.6% belongs to the top ten. These data were also reused for a study on yellow fever vaccine responses in identical twins.

The sequencing sample was made of PBMCs. These receptors were collected from a woman younger than 30 in good health.

This clonotype was seen many times. This chain uses TRBV7-6 with TRBJ2-4; TRBD1 matches at 7 bases. Germline CDR1 and CDR2: SGHVS and FNYEAQ. V trimming: 4 bases; J trimming: 6 bases; junction bases outside the gene matches: 12. There are 16 residues in the CDR3. The CDR3 sequence: CASSSSPGTAGNIQYF. The CDR3 nucleotides read TGTGCCAGCAGCTCCTCCCCCGGGACAGCAGGAAACATTCAGTACTTC.

This clonotype has at least ten counts. The chain combines TRBV2 with TRBJ2-2; TRBD2 matches 14 bases. The V and J ends lost 8 bases and 1 base, in that order; junction bases with no gene match: 0. Germline assignment: CDR1 SNHLY and CDR2 FYNNEI. The CDR3 loop spans 15 amino acids. CDR3 in DNA: TGTGCCAGCGGACTAGCGGGAGGGAACACCGGGGAGCTGTTTTTT. It codes for CASGLAGGNTGELFF.

This clonotype was recorded many times. The genes are TRBV20-1 and TRBJ2-3; no clear D gene. CDR3 length equals 16 residues. V was trimmed by 0 bases and J by 4 bases, leaving 17 bases between them. The germline V gene has CDR1 DFQATT and CDR2 SNEGSKA (reference sequence). The CDR3 protein is CSARDQSSGDADTQYF. CDR3 nucleotides: TGCAGTGCTAGAGATCAATCTAGTGGTGATGCAGATACGCAGTATTTT.

This clonotype was recorded a few times. The chain combines TRBV7-9 with TRBJ2-1; tentative D call: TRBD1 (6 bases). The length of the CDR3 is 16 residues. Trimming stripped 6 bases from V and 0 bases from J, with 15 bases between. The germline V gene has CDR1 SEHNR and CDR2 FQNEAQ (reference sequence). The CDR3: CASSGQGGSSYNEQFF. As DNA, the CDR3 is TGTGCCAGCAGTGGGCAAGGGGGAAGCTCCTACAATGAGCAGTTCTTC.

The chain has TRBV5-1 and TRBJ2-1, with no clear D. Germline values: CDR1 SGHRS, CDR2 YFSETQ. The CDR3 runs to 15 residues. Trimming cost V 1 base and J 4 bases, with 12 bases left between them. The CDR3 spells CASSLTLLGYNEQFF. CDR3 DNA: TGCGCCAGCAGCTTGACACTCCTGGGATACAATGAGCAGTTCTTC. Full variable domain (missing parts from reference TRBV5-1 and TRBJ2-1): KAGVTQTPRYLIKTRGQQVTLSCSPISGHRSVSWYQQTPGQGLQFLFEYFSETQRNKGNFPGRFSGRQFSNSRSEMNVSTLELGDSALYLCASSLTLLGYNEQFFGPGTRLTVL.

This clonotype appeared a few times. The chain couples TRBV24-1 to TRBJ2-2; TRBD2 might be the D (6 bases). V was trimmed by 0 bases and J by 4 bases, leaving 11 bases between them. The CDR3 consists of 16 residues. CDR1 is KGHDR, CDR2 SFDVKD, per germline. In DNA, the CDR3 is TGTGCCACCAGTGATTTGGGGCCAGCGGGCACCGGGGAGCTGTTTTTT. Its protein is CATSDLGPAGTGELFF.

This clonotype was counted many times. The J gene is TRBJ1-2, the V gene TRBV7-9; perhaps TRBD1 as D (6 bases). Trimming removed 5 bases from V and 8 bases from J, with 15 bases in between. From germline, CDR1 is SEHNR and CDR2 FQNEAQ (reference sequence). This CDR3 region has 13 residues. CDR3 protein: CASSLAQGRGYTF. The DNA of the CDR3 is TGTGCCAGCAGCCTCGCCCAGGGGAGAGGCTACACCTTC.

This clonotype was found many times. The chain is built from TRBV4-2 and TRBJ2-1; D is unclear. Between the trimmed V and J ends, which lost 0 bases and 2 bases, there was a span of 14 bases. The CDR3 runs to 17 residues. Germline CDR1 is LGHNA and CDR2 is YNFKEQ. The CDR3, as DNA: TGTGCCAGCAGCCAAGAGCCTTCACAGAACACCTACAATGAGCAGTTCTTC. This encodes CASSQEPSQNTYNEQFF.

The V and J genes are TRBV5-5 and TRBJ2-1; 9 bases map to TRBD1. CDR3 size: 15 residues. Germline V gene lookup returns CDR1 SGHKS and CDR2 YYEKEE (reference sequence). V lost 4 bases to trimming and J lost 3 bases; unmatched junction nucleotides: 5. CDR3 DNA: TGTGCCAGCAGCGCTACGGGACAGGGCTACAATGAGCAGTTCTTC. It translates to CASSATGQGYNEQFF.